These 20 T cell receptor beta chains share one sample of origin, sequenced in a study of T cell repertoires in cytomegalovirus infection. Which antigens these TCRs recognize remains unknown. Via MiXCR, TCRdb re-called the reads, giving one row per CDR3 protein. This sample has about 890,000 distinct CDR3 sequences; more than 25% occur once, and the top ten carry around 15%. The sequencing here drew on cultured CD8+ T cells from PBMCs, taken from culture after CMV antigen stimulation. The receptor set was obtained from a human donor in good health (CMV status not recorded). Some clones in this sample may be carry-over from other donors' samples.

The chain uses TRBV7-9 and TRBJ2-5; no firm D call. Germline-derived CDR1 and CDR2 are SEHNR and FQNEAQ (reference sequence). Trimming took off 1 base at V and 7 bases at J, with 13 bases between the two ends. This CDR3 region has 14 residues. DNA of the CDR3: TGTGCCAGCAGCTTAGGTGCAGAAAGAGGGACCCAGTACTTC. Translating gives CASSLGAERGTQYF.

DNA for the CDR3: TGTGCCAGCAACCCCGACAGTTACATCAATGAGCAGTTCTTC. It codes for CASNPDSYINEQFF. The chain joins TRBV9 to TRBJ2-1, with D possibly TRBD1 on 5 matching bases. The ends were cut back, 6 bases at V and 6 bases at J, with 16 bases in the middle. The CDR3 has 14 amino acids. The germline CDR1 and CDR2 sequences are SGDLS and YYNGEE.

The table lists this clonotype with a few counts. The chain uses TRBV4-1 and TRBJ2-1; D unresolved. The CDR3 consists of 15 residues. CDR1 MGHRA and CDR2 YSYEKL come from the germline V gene. Trimming pared 0 bases from V and 5 bases from J, leaving 11 bases between. The CDR3 protein is CASSQEWPIDNEQFF. DNA for the CDR3: TGCGCCAGCAGCCAAGAATGGCCGATTGACAATGAGCAGTTCTTC.

This clonotype was found a few times. The chain has TRBV24-1 and TRBJ1-1; D unresolved. Trimming took 7 bases from V and 3 from J, leaving 11 bases between them. Germline lookup yields CDR1 KGHDR and CDR2 SFDVKD. The CDR3 consists of 13 residues. This CDR3 is CATRSREDTEAFF. In nucleotides, the CDR3 is TGTGCCACCAGAAGTAGGGAAGACACTGAAGCTTTCTTT.

Concerning this clonotype itself: A much larger clonotype is one base distant, so this may be a read error. The chain uses TRBV12-3 or TRBV12-4 and TRBJ1-1, with unresolved D. CDR3 size: 12 residues. The CDR3: CANSLSITEAFF. DNA of the CDR3: TGTGCCAACAGTTTGAGTATCACTGAAGCTTTCTTT.

The chain carries TRBV14 and TRBJ2-5; D might be TRBD2 (5 bases). CDR1 SGHDN and CDR2 FVKESK come from the germline V gene. V lost 1 base, J lost 7 bases, and 16 bases lay in between. The CDR3 length is 15 residues. Here the CDR3 reads CASSQVPAERGTQYF. The CDR3 DNA reads TGTGCCAGCAGCCAAGTCCCGGCCGAACGGGGGACCCAGTACTTC. Together with reference TRBV14 and TRBJ2-5, the CDR3 gives the full variable domain: EAGVTQFPSHSVIEKGQTVTLRCDPISGHDNLYWYRRVMGKEIKFLLHFVKESKQDESGMPNNRFLAERTGGTYSTLKVQPAELEDSGVYFCASSQVPAERGTQYFGPGTRLLVL.

This sequence joins TRBV7-9 and TRBJ1-4; D is unresolved. CDR1 is SEHNR, CDR2 FQNEAQ, per germline (reference sequence). CDR3 length: 12 amino acids. V lost 5 bases to trimming and J lost 7 bases, with 8 bases between them. CDR3 in DNA: TGTGCCAGCAGCACAGCAGGTGAAAAACTGTTTTTT. Its protein product is CASSTAGEKLFF.

This clonotype was counted ten times or more. The V and J genes are TRBV6-2 or TRBV6-3 and TRBJ2-3, with 8 bases lining up with TRBD1. V was pared by 8 bases and J by 7 bases, with 8 bases of the junction left unmatched. Germline CDR1 is MNHEY and CDR2 is SVGEGT. The CDR3 is made up of 13 amino acids. CDR3: CASGQGRWNTQYF. CDR3 bases: TGTGCCAGCGGACAGGGCCGATGGAATACGCAGTATTTT.

This chain connects TRBV29-1 to TRBJ2-5; TRBD2 aligns across 7 bases. The germline V gene has CDR1 SQVTM and CDR2 ANQGSEA. There are 13 residues in the CDR3. J was trimmed by 4 bases and V by 1 base; bases with no gene match: 3. The CDR3 spells CSVEGLAVETQYF. The CDR3 nucleotides read TGCAGCGTTGAAGGCCTAGCGGTAGAGACCCAGTACTTC. Based on the CDR3 plus reference TRBV29-1 and TRBJ2-5, the full variable domain is SAVISQKPSRDICQRGTSLTIQCQVDSQVTMMFWYRQQPGQSLTLIATANQGSEATYESGFVIDKFPISRPNLTFSTLTVSNMSPEDSSIYLCSVEGLAVETQYFGPGTRLLVL.

This clonotype was counted a few times. This chain connects TRBV10-3 to TRBJ2-3, with D uncertain. This CDR3 has 12 amino acids. Germline CDR1 reads ENHRY; CDR2 reads SYGVKD. Trimming stripped 6 bases from V and 2 bases from J, with 6 bases between. CDR3 DNA: TGTGCCATCAGGACCGCCACAGATACGCAGTATTTT. Residues: CAIRTATDTQYF.

The J gene is TRBJ2-5, the V gene TRBV7-6, with no clear D. The CDR3 consists of 17 residues. Germline V gene data show CDR1 as SGHVS and CDR2 as FNYEAQ. V gave up 3 bases and J gave up 2 bases, with 19 bases separating them. The CDR3 protein is CASSFYSVQGVQETQYF. As DNA, the CDR3 is TGTGCCAGCAGCTTCTACAGCGTACAAGGCGTACAAGAGACCCAGTACTTC.

In this sample, this clonotype turned up many times. At one end the junction does not follow the germline gene, possibly because of a read error. This sequence joins TRBV7-7 and TRBJ2-3; unclear D gene. Germline V lookup: CDR1 SSHAT, CDR2 FNYEAQ (reference sequence). The CDR3 extends over 15 amino acids. The CDR3 nucleotides are TGTGCTAGCAGCTTACACGGGCGCAGCACAGATACGCAGTATTTT. Protein: CASSLHGRSTDTQYF.

The V and J genes are TRBV7-8 and TRBJ2-7, with a weak D call TRBD1 (5 bases). CDR3 length equals 13 residues. V was pared by 7 bases and J by 0 bases, with 10 bases between. The germline CDR1 and CDR2 sequences are SGHVS and FQNEAQ. CDR3 coding DNA: TGTGCCAGCATTGAACAGGACTCCTACGAGCAGTACGTC. This sequence encodes CASIEQDSYEQYV.

This clonotype was counted a few times. V usage is TRBV4-2 and J usage is TRBJ2-7; D might be TRBD2 (5 bases). The germline V gene has CDR1 LGHNA and CDR2 YNFKEQ. Deletions cut 0 bases from V and 0 bases from J, with 6 bases between. The CDR3 runs 14 residues. The CDR3 protein is CASSQETSSYEQYF. CDR3 DNA sequence: TGTGCCAGCAGCCAAGAAACTAGCTCCTACGAGCAGTACTTC.

The gene calls are TRBV28 and TRBJ2-5; 9 nucleotides agree with TRBD1. CDR1 is MDHEN, CDR2 SYDVKM, per germline. This CDR3 is 16 amino acids long. Germline trimming cut 4 bases from V and 5 bases from J; bases unmatched to any gene: 11. CDR3 coding DNA: TGTGCCAGCAGTTCCTACCGGGACAGGGTGCCGGAGACCCAGTACTTC. This gives the protein CASSSYRDRVPETQYF.

This clonotype was seen just once. The chain links TRBV6-1 to TRBJ2-7, with D hard to call. The germline V gene encodes CDR1 MNHNS and CDR2 SASEGT. This CDR3 comprises 12 residues. Trimming left V 6 bases short and J 7 bases short, with 13 bases between. For the CDR3, the DNA is TGTGCCAGCAGGCCCGGTCTAGTGGAGCAGTACTTC. It yields the protein CASRPGLVEQYF.

This clonotype was observed a few times. The V and J genes are TRBV6-2 or TRBV6-3 and TRBJ1-1; no definite D call. Germline assignment: CDR1 MNHEY and CDR2 SVGEGT. V was trimmed by 6 bases and J by 5 bases, leaving 13 bases between them. The length of the CDR3 is 13 residues. CDR3 in DNA: TGTGCCAGCAGACTAGTGGGGAGAACTGAAGCTTTCTTT. It encodes CASRLVGRTEAFF.

The chain couples TRBV11-3 to TRBJ2-1, with TRBD2 identical over 11 bases. This CDR3 contains 16 residues. Trimming cost V 5 bases and J 6 bases; bases outside gene matches: 9. The V gene's germline CDR1 is SGHNT and CDR2 YENEEA. The CDR3 nucleotides read TGTGCCAGCAGCCAGGGATCTAGCGGGGGGCCCAATGAGCAGTTCTTC. Translating gives CASSQGSSGGPNEQFF.

The rearrangement links TRBV4-1 to TRBJ1-5, with D uncertain. Trimming pared 0 bases from V and 5 bases from J, leaving 8 bases between. Germline V lookup: CDR1 MGHRA, CDR2 YSYEKL. The length of the CDR3 is 14 residues. CDR3 sequence: CASSQDHGDQPQHF. DNA of the CDR3: TGCGCCAGCAGCCAAGATCACGGAGATCAGCCCCAGCATTTT.

In its sample, this clonotype was seen a few times. The rearrangement joins TRBV5-1 to TRBJ2-5; no clear D gene. V was cut by 0 bases and J by 4 bases, with 10 bases left in between. Germline CDR1 is SGHRS and CDR2 is YFSETQ. CDR3 length equals 14 residues. The CDR3 reads CASSLEVGSETQYF. In DNA, the CDR3 is TGCGCCAGCAGCTTGGAGGTGGGGTCAGAGACCCAGTACTTC.